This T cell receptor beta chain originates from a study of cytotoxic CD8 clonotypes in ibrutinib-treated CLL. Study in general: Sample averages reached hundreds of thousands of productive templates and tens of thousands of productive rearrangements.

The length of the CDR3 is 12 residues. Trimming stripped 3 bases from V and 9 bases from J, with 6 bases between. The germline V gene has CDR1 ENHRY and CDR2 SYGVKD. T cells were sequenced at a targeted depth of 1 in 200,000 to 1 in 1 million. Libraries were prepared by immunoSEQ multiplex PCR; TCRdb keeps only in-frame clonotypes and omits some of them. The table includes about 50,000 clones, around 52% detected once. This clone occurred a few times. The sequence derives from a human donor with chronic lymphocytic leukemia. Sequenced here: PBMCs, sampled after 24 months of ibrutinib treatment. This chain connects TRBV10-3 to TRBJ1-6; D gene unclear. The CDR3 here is CAISDRGSPLHF. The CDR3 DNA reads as TGTGCCATCAGTGATAGAGGTTCACCCCTCCACTTT.